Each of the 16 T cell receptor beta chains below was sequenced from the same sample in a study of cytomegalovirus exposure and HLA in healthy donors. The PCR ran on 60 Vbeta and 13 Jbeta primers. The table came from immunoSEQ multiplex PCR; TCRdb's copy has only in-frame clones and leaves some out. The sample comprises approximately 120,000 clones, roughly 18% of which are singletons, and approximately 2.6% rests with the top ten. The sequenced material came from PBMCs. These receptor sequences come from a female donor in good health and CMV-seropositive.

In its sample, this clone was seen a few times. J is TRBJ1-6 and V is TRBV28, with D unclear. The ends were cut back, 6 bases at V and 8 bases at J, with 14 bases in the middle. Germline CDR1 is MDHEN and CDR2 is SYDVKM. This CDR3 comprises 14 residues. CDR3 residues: CASRTGSIYSPLHF. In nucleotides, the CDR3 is TGTGCCAGCAGGACGGGGTCCATCTATTCACCCCTCCACTTT.

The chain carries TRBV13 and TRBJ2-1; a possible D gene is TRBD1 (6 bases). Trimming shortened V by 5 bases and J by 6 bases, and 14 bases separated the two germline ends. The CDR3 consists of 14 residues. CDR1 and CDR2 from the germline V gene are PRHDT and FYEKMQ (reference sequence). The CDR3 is CASSEGQYSNEQFF. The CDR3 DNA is TGTGCCAGCAGCGAAGGACAGTATTCCAATGAGCAGTTCTTC. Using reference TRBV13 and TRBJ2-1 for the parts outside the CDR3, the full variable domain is AAGVIQSPRHLIKEKRETATLKCYPIPRHDTVYWYQQGPGQDPQFLISFYEKMQSDKGSIPDRFSAQQFSDYHSELNMSSLELGDSALYFCASSEGQYSNEQFFGPGTRLTVL.

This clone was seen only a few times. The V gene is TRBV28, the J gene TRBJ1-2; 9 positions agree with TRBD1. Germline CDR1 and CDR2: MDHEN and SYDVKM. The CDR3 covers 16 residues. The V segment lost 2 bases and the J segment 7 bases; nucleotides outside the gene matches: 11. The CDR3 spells CASSLRPGQGTAGYTF. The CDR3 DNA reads TGTGCCAGCAGTTTACGCCCGGGACAGGGAACGGCTGGCTACACCTTC.

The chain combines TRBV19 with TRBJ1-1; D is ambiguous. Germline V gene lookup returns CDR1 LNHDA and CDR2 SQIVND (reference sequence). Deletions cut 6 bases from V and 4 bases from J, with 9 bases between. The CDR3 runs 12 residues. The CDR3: CASSARGTEAFF. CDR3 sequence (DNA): TGTGCCAGTAGCGCTCGGGGCACTGAAGCTTTCTTT.

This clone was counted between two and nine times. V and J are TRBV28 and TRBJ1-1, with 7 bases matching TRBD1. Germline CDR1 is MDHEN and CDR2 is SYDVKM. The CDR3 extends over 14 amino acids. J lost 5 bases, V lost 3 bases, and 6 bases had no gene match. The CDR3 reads CASSFVSGGTEAFF. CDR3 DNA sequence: TGTGCCAGCAGTTTCGTTTCAGGGGGGACTGAAGCTTTCTTT. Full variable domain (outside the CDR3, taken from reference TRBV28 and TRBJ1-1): DVKVTQSSRYLVKRTGEKVFLECVQDMDHENMFWYRQDPGLGLRLIYFSYDVKMKEKGDIPEGYSVSREKKERFSLILESASTNQTSMYLCASSFVSGGTEAFFGQGTRLTVV.

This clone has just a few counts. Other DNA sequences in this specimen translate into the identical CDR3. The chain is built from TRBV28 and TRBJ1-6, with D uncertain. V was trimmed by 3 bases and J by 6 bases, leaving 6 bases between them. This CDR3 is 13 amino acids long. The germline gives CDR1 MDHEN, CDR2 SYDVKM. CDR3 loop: CASSFRANSPLHF. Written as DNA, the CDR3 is TGTGCCAGCAGTTTTCGAGCTAATTCACCCCTCCACTTT.

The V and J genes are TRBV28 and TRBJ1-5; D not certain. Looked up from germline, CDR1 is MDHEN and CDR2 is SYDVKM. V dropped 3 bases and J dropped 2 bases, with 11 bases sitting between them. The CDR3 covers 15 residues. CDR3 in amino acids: CASSLGGFRNQPQHF. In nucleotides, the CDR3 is TGTGCCAGCAGTTTGGGAGGCTTTCGCAATCAGCCCCAGCATTTT.

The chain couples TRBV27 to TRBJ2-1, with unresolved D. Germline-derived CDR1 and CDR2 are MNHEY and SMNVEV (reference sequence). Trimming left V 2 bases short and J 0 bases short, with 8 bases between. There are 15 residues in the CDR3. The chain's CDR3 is CASSLSPSSYNEQFF. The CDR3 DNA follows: TGTGCCAGCAGTTTAAGTCCTAGCTCCTACAATGAGCAGTTCTTC.

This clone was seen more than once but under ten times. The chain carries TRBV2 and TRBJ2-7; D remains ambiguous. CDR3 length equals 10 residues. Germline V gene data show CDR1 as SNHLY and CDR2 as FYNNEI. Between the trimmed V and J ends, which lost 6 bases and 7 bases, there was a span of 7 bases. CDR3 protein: CASRNAEQYF. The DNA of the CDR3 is TGTGCCAGCAGGAATGCGGAGCAGTACTTC.

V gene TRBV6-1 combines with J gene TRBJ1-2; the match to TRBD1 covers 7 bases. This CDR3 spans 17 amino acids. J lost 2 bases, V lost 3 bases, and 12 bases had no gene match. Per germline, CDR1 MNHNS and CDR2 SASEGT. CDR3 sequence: CASSDPTLLGQNYGYTF. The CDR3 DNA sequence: TGTGCCAGCAGTGACCCTACCCTCTTGGGACAGAACTATGGCTACACCTTC.

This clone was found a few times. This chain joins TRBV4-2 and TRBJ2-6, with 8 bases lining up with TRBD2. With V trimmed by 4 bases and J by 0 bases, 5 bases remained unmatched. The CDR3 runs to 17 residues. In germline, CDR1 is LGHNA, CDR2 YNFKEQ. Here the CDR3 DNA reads TGTGCCAGCAGCCTCCGCGGGGGGATCTCTGGGGCCAACGTCCTGACTTTC. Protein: CASSLRGGISGANVLTF.

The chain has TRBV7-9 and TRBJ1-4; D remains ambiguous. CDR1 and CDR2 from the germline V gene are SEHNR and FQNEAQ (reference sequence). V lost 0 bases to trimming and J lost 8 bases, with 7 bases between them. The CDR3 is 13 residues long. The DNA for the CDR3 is TGTGCCAGCAGCTTAGCTCGGGTAGAAAAACTGTTTTTT. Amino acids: CASSLARVEKLFF.

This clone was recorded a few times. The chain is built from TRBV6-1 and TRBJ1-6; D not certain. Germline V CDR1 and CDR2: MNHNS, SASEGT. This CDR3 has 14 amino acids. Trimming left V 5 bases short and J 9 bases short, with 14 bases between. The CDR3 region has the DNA TGTGCCAGCAGTAGCGACCGGATGGGTTCACCCCTCCACTTT. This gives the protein CASSSDRMGSPLHF.

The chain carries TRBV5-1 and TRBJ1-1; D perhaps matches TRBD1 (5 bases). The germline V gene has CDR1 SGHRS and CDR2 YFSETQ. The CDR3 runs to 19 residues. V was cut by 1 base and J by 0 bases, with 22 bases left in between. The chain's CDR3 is CASSLSPGGPSDMNTEAFF. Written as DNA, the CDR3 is TGCGCCAGCAGCTTGTCACCGGGGGGTCCGTCTGACATGAACACTGAAGCTTTCTTT.

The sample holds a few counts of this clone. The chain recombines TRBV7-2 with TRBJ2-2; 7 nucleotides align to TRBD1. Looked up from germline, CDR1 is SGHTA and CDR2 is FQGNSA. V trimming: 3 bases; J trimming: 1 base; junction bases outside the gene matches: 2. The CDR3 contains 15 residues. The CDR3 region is CASSFRTGNTGELFF. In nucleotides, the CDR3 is TGTGCCAGCAGCTTTCGGACAGGGAACACCGGGGAGCTGTTTTTT. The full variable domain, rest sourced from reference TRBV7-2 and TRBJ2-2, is GAGVSQSPSNKVTEKGKDVELRCDPISGHTALYWYRQSLGQGLEFLIYFQGNSAPDKSGLPSDRFSAERTGGSVSTLTIQRTQQEDSAVYLCASSFRTGNTGELFFGEGSRLTVL.

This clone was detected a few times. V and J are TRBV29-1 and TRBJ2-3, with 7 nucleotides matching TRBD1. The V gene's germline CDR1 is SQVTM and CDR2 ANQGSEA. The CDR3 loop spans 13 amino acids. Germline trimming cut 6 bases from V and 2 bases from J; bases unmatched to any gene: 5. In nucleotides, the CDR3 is TGCAGCGTCAGGGGACAGAACACAGATACGCAGTATTTT. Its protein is CSVRGQNTDTQYF.